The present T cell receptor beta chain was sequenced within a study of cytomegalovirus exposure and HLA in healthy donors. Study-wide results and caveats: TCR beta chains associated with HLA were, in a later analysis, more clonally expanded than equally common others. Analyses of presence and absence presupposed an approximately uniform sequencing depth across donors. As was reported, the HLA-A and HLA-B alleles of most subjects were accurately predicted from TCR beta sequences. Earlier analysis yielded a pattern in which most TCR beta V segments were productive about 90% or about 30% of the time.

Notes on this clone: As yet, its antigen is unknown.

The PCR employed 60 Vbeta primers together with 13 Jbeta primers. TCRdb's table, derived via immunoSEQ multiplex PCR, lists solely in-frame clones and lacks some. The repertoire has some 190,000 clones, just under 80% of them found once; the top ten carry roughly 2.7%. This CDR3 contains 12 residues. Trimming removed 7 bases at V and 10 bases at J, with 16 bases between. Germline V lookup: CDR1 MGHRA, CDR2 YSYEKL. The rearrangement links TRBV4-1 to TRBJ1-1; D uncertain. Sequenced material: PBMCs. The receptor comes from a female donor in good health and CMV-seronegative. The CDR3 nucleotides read TGCGCCAGCACGGGATTAACGGCGGGAGCTTTCTTT. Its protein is CASTGLTAGAFF.